This T cell receptor (beta chain) was recovered during a study of cytomegalovirus exposure and HLA in healthy donors. The study ran its PCR with 60 Vbeta and 13 Jbeta primers. This table comes from immunoSEQ multiplex PCR, and its TCRdb copy is limited to in-frame clones, with some not included. Among 130,000 or so clones listed, around 72% were seen once. V was clipped by 3 bases and J by 2 bases, with 8 bases between them. CDR3 length: 14 amino acids. Germline V gives CDR1 SNHLY, CDR2 FYNNEI. The chain couples TRBV2 to TRBJ2-1, with D tentatively TRBD1 (5 bases). The source material was PBMCs. The receptor comes from a man aged 50-60 years in good health and CMV-seropositive. The CDR3 protein is CASSEDNTYNEQFF. The CDR3 DNA is TGTGCCAGCAGTGAGGACAACACCTACAATGAGCAGTTCTTC.